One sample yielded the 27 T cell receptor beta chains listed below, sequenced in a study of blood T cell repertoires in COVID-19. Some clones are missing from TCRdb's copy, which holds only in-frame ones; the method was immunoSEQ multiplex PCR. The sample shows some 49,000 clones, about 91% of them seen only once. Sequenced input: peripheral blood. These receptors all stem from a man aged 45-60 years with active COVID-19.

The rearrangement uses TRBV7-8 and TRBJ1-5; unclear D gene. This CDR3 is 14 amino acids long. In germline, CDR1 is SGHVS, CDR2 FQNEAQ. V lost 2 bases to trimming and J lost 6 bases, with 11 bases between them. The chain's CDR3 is CASSLLDSSQPQHF. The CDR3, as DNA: TGTGCCAGCAGCTTATTGGACTCTTCTCAGCCCCAGCATTTT.

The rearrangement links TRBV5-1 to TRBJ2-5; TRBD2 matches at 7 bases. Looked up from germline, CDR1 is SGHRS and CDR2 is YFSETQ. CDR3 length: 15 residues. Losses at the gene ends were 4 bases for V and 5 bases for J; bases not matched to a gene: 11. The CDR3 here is CASSNAVGRLETQYF. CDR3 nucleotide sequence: TGCGCCAGCAGCAACGCTGTCGGGAGGTTGGAGACCCAGTACTTC.

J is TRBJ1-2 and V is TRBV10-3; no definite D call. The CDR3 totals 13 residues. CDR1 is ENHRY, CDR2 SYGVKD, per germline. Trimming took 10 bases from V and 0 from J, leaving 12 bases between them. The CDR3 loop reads CATRVEANYGYTF. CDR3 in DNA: TGTGCCACGAGGGTGGAAGCTAACTATGGCTACACCTTC.

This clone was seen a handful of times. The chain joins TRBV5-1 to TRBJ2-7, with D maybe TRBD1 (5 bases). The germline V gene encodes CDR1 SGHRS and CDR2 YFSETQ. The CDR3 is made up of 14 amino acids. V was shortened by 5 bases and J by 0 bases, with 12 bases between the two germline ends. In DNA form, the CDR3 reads TGCGCCAGCAGACCAAGGACACTCTCCTACGAGCAGTACTTC. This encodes CASRPRTLSYEQYF.

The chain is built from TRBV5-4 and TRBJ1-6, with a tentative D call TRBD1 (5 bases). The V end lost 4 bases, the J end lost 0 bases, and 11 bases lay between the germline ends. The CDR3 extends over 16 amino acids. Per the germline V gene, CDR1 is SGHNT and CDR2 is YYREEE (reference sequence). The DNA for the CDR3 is TGTGCCAGCAGCCCAGGGAGGGGCTCCTATAATTCACCCCTCCACTTT. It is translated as CASSPGRGSYNSPLHF.

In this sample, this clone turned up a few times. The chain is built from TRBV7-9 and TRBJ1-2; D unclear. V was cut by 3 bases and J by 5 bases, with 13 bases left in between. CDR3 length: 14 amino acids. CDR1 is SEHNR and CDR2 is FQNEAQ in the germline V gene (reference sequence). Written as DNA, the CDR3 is TGTGCCAGCAGCTTTACGGCGGTGGATTATGGCTACACCTTC. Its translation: CASSFTAVDYGYTF.

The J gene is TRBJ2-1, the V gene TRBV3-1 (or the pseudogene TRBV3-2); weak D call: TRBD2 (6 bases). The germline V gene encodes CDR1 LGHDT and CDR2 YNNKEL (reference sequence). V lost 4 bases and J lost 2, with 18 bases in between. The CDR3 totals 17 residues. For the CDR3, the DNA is TGTGCCAGCAGCCGCTCCCTAGCGTCCTTTACCTACAATGAGCAGTTCTTC. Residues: CASSRSLASFTYNEQFF.

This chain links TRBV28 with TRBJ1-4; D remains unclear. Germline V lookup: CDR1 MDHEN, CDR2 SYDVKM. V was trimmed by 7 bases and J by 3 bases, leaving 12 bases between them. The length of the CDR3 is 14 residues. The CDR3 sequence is CASIQSGSNEKLFF. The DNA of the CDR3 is TGTGCCAGCATTCAATCAGGCTCTAATGAAAAACTGTTTTTT.

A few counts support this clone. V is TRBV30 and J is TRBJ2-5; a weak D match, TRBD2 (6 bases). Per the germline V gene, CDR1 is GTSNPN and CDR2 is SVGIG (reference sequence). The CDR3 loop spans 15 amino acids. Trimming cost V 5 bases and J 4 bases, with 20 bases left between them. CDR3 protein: CAWGGAAGPTETQYF. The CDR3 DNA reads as TGTGCCTGGGGAGGCGCTGCGGGACCCACAGAGACCCAGTACTTC.

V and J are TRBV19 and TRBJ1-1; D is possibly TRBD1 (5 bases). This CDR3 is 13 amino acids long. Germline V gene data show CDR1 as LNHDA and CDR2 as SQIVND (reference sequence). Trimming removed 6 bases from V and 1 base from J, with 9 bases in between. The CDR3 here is CASSGHSNTEAFF. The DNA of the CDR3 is TGTGCCAGTAGCGGACACTCGAACACTGAAGCTTTCTTT.

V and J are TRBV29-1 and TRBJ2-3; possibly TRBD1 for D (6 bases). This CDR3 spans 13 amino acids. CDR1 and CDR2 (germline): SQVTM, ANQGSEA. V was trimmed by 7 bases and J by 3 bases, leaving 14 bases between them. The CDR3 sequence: CSEKGVLTDTQYF. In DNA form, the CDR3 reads TGCAGCGAGAAGGGGGTTTTAACAGATACGCAGTATTTT.

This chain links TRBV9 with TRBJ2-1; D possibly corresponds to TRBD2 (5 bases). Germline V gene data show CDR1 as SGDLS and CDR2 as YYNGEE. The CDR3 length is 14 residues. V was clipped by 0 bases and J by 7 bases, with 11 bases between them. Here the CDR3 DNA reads TGTGCCAGCAGCGTAGAGTCTAGCCGGAATGAGCAGTTCTTC. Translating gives CASSVESSRNEQFF.

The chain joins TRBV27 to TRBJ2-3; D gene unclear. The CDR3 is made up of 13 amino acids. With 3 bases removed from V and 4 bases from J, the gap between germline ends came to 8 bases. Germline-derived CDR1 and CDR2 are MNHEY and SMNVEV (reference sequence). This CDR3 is CASSFVLADTQYF. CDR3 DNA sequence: TGTGCCAGCAGTTTCGTTTTAGCAGATACGCAGTATTTT.

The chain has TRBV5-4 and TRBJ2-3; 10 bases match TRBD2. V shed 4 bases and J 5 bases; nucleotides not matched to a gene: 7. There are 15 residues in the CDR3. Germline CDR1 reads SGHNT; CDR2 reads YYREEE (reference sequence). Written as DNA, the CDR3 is TGTGCCAGCAGCACAGCGGGGGGGCGGCAAGATACGCAGTATTTT. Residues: CASSTAGGRQDTQYF.

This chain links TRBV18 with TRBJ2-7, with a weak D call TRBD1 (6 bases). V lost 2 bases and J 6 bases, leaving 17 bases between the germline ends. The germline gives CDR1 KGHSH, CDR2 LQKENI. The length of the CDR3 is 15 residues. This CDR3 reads CASSPYQGKASEQYF. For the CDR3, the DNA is TGTGCCAGCTCACCATATCAGGGGAAGGCATCCGAGCAGTACTTC. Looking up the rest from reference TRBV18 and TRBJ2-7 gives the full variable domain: NAGVMQNPRHLVRRRGQEARLRCSPMKGHSHVYWYRQLPEEGLKFMVYLQKENIIDESGMPKERFSAEFPKEGPSILRIQQVVRGDSAAYFCASSPYQGKASEQYFGPGTRLTVT.

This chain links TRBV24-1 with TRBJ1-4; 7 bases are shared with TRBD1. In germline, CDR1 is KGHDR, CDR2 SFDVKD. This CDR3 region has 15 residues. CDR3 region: CAHPRGSASNEKLFF. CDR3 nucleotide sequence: TGTGCGCACCCCAGGGGGTCCGCTTCTAATGAAAAACTGTTTTTT.

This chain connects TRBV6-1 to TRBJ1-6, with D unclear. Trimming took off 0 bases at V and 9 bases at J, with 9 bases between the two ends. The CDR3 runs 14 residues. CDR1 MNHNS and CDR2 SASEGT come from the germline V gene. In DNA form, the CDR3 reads TGTGCCAGCAGTGAAGCGTATTTAGCTTCACCCCTCCACTTT. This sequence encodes CASSEAYLASPLHF.

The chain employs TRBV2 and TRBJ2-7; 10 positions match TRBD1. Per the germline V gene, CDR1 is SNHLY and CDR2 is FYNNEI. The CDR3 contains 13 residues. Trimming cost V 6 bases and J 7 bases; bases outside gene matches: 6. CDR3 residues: CASRTGGTREQYF. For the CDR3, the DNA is TGTGCCAGCAGGACAGGGGGCACGCGGGAGCAGTACTTC.

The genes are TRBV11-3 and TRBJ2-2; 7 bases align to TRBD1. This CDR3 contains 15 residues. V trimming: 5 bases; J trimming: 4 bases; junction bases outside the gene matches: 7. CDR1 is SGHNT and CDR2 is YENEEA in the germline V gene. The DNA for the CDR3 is TGTGCCAGCAGCCCCACAGGGGAAGGCACCGGGGAGCTGTTTTTT. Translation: CASSPTGEGTGELFF.

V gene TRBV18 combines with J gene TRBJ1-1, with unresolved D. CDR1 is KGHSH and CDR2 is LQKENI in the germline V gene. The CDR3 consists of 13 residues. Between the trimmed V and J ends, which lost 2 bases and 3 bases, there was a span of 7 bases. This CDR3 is CASSPDIDTEAFF. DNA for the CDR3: TGTGCCAGCTCACCAGACATAGACACTGAAGCTTTCTTT.

CDR3 DNA: TGTGCCAGCAGTCCCCTAGGGGGGGCTAATCAGCCCCAGCATTTT. Translation: CASSPLGGANQPQHF. The chain uses TRBV28 and TRBJ1-5, with D maybe TRBD1 (6 bases). The CDR3 sequence is 15 residues long. The germline V and J ends were trimmed by 5 bases and 4 bases, with 15 bases remaining between them. The germline gives CDR1 MDHEN, CDR2 SYDVKM. The entire variable domain, with the rest obtained from reference TRBV28 and TRBJ1-5, is as follows: DVKVTQSSRYLVKRTGEKVFLECVQDMDHENMFWYRQDPGLGLRLIYFSYDVKMKEKGDIPEGYSVSREKKERFSLILESASTNQTSMYLCASSPLGGANQPQHFGDGTRLSIL.

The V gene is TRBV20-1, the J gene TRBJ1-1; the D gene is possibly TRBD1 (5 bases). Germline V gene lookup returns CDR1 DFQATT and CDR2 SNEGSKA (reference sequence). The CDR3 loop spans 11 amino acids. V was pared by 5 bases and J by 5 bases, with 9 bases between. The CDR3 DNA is TGCAGTGCTCTACCAGGGACTGAAGCTTTCTTT. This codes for CSALPGTEAFF.

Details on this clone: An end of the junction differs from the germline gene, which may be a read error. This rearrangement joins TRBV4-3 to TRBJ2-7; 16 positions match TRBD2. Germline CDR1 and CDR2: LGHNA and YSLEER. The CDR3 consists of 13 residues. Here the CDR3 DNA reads TGCGCCAGCAGCCCGGGACTAGCGGGGGGGCGGTCCTTC. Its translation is CASSPGLAGGRSF.

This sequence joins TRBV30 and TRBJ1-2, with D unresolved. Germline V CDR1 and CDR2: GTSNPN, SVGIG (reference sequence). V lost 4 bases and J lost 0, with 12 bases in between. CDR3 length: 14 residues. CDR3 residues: CAWKIDNANYGYTF. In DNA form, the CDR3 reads TGTGCCTGGAAGATCGACAACGCTAACTATGGCTACACCTTC.

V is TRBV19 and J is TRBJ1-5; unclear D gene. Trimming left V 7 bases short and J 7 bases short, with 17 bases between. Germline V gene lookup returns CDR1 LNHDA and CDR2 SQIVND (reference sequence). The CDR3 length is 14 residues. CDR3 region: CASTGDSSGQPQHF. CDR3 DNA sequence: TGTGCCAGTACCGGGGATAGCTCGGGCCAGCCCCAGCATTTT. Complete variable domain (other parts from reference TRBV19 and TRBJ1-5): DGGITQSPKYLFRKEGQNVTLSCEQNLNHDAMYWYRQDPGQGLRLIYYSQIVNDFQKGDIAEGYSVSREKKESFPLTVTSAQKNPTAFYLCASTGDSSGQPQHFGDGTRLSIL.

CDR3 residues: CASSSGLGSTDTQYF. Written as DNA, the CDR3 is TGTGCCAGCAGTAGTGGACTAGGGAGCACAGATACGCAGTATTTT. V and J are TRBV5-4 and TRBJ2-3; 7 nucleotides agree with TRBD2. The ends lost 5 bases at V and 0 bases at J; junction bases unmatched: 6. This CDR3 comprises 15 residues. CDR1 is SGHNT, CDR2 YYREEE, per germline (reference sequence).

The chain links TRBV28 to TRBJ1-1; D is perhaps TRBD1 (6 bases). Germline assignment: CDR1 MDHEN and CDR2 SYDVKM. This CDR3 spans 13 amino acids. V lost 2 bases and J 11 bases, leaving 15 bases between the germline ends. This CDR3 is CASSLEGRGKAFF. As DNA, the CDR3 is TGTGCCAGCAGTTTAGAGGGCAGGGGTAAGGCTTTCTTT.